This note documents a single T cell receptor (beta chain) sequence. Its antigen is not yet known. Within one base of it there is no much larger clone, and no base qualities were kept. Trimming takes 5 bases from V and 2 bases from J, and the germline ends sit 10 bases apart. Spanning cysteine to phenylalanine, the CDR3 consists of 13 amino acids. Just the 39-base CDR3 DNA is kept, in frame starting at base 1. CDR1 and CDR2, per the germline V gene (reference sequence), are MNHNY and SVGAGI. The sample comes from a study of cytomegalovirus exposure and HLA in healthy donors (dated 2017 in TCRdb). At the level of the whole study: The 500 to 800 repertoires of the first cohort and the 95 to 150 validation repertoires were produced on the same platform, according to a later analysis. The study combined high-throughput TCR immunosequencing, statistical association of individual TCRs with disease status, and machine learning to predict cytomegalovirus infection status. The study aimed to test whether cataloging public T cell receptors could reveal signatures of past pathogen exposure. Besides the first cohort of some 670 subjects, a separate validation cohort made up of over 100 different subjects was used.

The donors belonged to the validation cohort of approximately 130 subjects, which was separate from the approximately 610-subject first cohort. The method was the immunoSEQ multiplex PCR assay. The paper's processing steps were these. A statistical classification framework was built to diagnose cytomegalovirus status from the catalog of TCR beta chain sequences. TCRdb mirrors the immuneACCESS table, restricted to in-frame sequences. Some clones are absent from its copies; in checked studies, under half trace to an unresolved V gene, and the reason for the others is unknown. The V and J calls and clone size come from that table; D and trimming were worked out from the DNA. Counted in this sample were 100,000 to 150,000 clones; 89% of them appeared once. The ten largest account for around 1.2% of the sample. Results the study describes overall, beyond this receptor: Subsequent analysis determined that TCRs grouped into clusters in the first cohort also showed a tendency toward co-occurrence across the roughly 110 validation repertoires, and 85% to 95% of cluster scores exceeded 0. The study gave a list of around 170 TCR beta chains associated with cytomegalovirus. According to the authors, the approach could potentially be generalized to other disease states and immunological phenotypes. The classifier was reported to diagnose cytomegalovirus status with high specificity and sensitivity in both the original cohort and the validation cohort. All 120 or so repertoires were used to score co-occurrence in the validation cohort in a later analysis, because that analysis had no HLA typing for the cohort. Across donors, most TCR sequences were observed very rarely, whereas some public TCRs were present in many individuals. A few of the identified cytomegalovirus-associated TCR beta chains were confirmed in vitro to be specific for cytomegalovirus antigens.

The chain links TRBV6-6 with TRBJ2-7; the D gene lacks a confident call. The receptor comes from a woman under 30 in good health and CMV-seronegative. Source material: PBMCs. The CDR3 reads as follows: CASSALRPYEQYF. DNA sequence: TGTGCCAGCAGTGCCCTACGCCCCTACGAGCAGTACTTC.